The clone carrying this TCR beta chain was seen more than once but under ten times. Its antigen is not known. The whole isolated RNA underwent reverse transcription, so sequencing captured expressed TCRB transcripts. This table comes from immunoSEQ multiplex PCR, and its TCRdb copy is limited to in-frame clones, with some not included. The sample includes a few hundred thousand clones, 8.5% to 10% seen only once; the top ten take roughly 0.6%. The sample is drawn from a study of beta chain features in type 1 diabetes. Findings and caveats of the study: A moderate, significant TCRB CDR3 shortening appeared in type 1 diabetes across four CD4+ subsets.

A single heparinised draw of approximately 0.11 L on average was taken per donor. The source of this sequence is a man younger than 45 with type 1 diabetes. Input material: central memory CD4+ T cells from blood.

CDR3 amino acids: CATRPSYEQYF. The DNA of the CDR3 is TGTGCCACCAGACCTTCTTACGAGCAGTACTTC. The rearrangement links TRBV15 to TRBJ2-7, with D uncertain. The V gene lost 6 bases and the J gene lost 4 bases, with 7 bases spanning the gap. Germline V gene sequence: CDR1 LNHNV, CDR2 YYDKDF (reference sequence). CDR3 length: 11 amino acids. The full variable domain, in which reference TRBV15 and TRBJ2-7 provide the parts outside the CDR3, is DAMVIQNPRYQVTQFGKPVTLSCSQTLNHNVMYWYQQKSSQAPKLLFHYYDKDFNNEADTPDNFQSRRPNTSFCFLDIRSPGLGDTAMYLCATRPSYEQYFGPGTRLTVT.